This record covers a single TCR beta chain. These data are taken from a study of human T cells and chemical hapten exposure. Trimming took off 6 bases at V and 4 bases at J, with 16 bases between the two ends. The CDR3 length is 14 residues. From germline, CDR1 is SQVTM and CDR2 ANQGSEA. TCRdb reanalysed the RACE reads using MiXCR and keeps one entry per CDR3 protein. The sample contains roughly 180,000 distinct CDR3 sequences, 20% to 25% of which appear only once. As for time point: patch test 1, 2 weeks after DPC sensitization. The treatment was: therapeutic diphenylcyclopropenone sensitization with weekly scalp DPC.

This chain uses TRBV29-1 with TRBJ1-5; D is ambiguous. Sequences were derived from whole blood, sampled in connection with sensitization to the hapten diphenylcyclopropenone (DPC). The clonotype was recovered from a woman aged 50 to 60 with alopecia areata. Some clones in this sample may be carry-over from other donors' samples. CDR3 protein: CSVATTDENQPQHF. The CDR3 DNA sequence: TGCAGCGTCGCGACAACGGACGAAAATCAGCCCCAGCATTTT.